Shown below are 26 T cell receptor beta chains from a single sample sequenced in a study of response to subunit inactivated influenza vaccine. TCRdb reanalysed the RT-PCR reads using MiXCR and keeps one entry per CDR3 protein. The repertoire holds 550,000 to 800,000 distinct CDR3 sequences, about 15% seen once, with 6% to 7% in the top ten. The sequencing here drew on PBMCs from blood, taken less than 15 days before vaccination. These receptors came from a man over 45 who received an inactivated influenza vaccine.

V is TRBV6-2 or TRBV6-3 and J is TRBJ2-1; 13 bases match TRBD2. The J segment lost 7 bases and the V segment lost 4 bases, leaving 7 bases of the junction unmatched. In germline, CDR1 is MNHEY, CDR2 SVGEGT. The CDR3 length is 16 residues. The CDR3, as DNA: TGTGCCAGCAGTTTCGGACTAGCGGGGGCCGGGAATGAGCAGTTCTTC. It codes for CASSFGLAGAGNEQFF.

The V call is TRBV5-1, the J call TRBJ2-1; 10 nucleotides agree with TRBD1. The CDR3 is made up of 14 amino acids. V was pared by 5 bases and J by 9 bases, with 8 bases of the junction left unmatched. Germline CDR1 SGHRS, CDR2 YFSETQ. CDR3 coding DNA: TGCGCCAGCAGACGAGGACAGGGGGAGGGTGAGCAGTTCTTC. It yields the protein CASRRGQGEGEQFF. The full variable domain, in which reference TRBV5-1 and TRBJ2-1 provide the parts outside the CDR3, is KAGVTQTPRYLIKTRGQQVTLSCSPISGHRSVSWYQQTPGQGLQFLFEYFSETQRNKGNFPGRFSGRQFSNSRSEMNVSTLELGDSALYLCASRRGQGEGEQFFGPGTRLTVL.

Only a few counts were recorded for this clonotype. The chain joins TRBV5-1 to TRBJ2-6; D unresolved. CDR3 length: 14 amino acids. Per the germline V gene, CDR1 is SGHRS and CDR2 is YFSETQ. V dropped 0 bases and J dropped 7 bases, with 8 bases sitting between them. The CDR3 loop reads CASSLGDEANVLTF. CDR3 DNA: TGCGCCAGCAGCTTGGGGGATGAAGCCAACGTCCTGACTTTC.

This clonotype was picked up many times. The V and J genes are TRBV10-3 and TRBJ2-3; D gene ambiguous. CDR1 is ENHRY and CDR2 is SYGVKD in the germline V gene. This CDR3 comprises 13 residues. V lost 4 bases and J 3 bases, leaving 8 bases between the germline ends. The CDR3 loop reads CAISGSLTDTQYF. Here the CDR3 DNA reads TGTGCCATCAGTGGCAGCCTGACAGATACGCAGTATTTT.

The chain couples TRBV20-1 to TRBJ1-2; 11 bases align to TRBD1. The germline V gene encodes CDR1 DFQATT and CDR2 SNEGSKA (reference sequence). J lost 6 bases, V lost 8 bases, and 5 bases had no gene match. This CDR3 is 12 amino acids long. The CDR3 DNA reads as TGCAGTTCTGGACAGGGGGCGGATGGCTACACCTTC. As protein: CSSGQGADGYTF.

This clonotype was found a few times. The J gene is TRBJ1-5, the V gene TRBV7-2; possible D gene TRBD1, 6 bases. Deletions cut 3 bases from V and 2 bases from J, with 11 bases between. This CDR3 comprises 15 residues. CDR1 is SGHTA, CDR2 FQGNSA, per germline. CDR3 amino acids: CASSFGDMGNQPQHF. Written as DNA, the CDR3 is TGTGCCAGCAGCTTCGGGGACATGGGCAATCAGCCCCAGCATTTT.

The chain joins TRBV5-1 to TRBJ2-1; 9 positions match TRBD1. The V gene end was trimmed by 5 bases and the J gene end by 9 bases; junction bases not matched to a gene: 15. The CDR3 loop spans 16 amino acids. From germline, CDR1 is SGHRS and CDR2 YFSETQ. Written as DNA, the CDR3 is TGCGCCAGCAGACCAATGACAGGGGGGAATCTGGGTGAGCAGTTCTTC. Translating it yields CASRPMTGGNLGEQFF.

This clonotype was counted a few times. V usage is TRBV7-9 and J usage is TRBJ1-2; D remains unclear. This CDR3 region has 13 residues. The V and J ends lost 3 bases and 8 bases respectively, with 13 bases between them. In germline, CDR1 is SEHNR, CDR2 FQNEAQ (reference sequence). For the CDR3, the DNA is TGTGCCAGCAGCTTCACCGGAACAGAAGGCTACACCTTC. It translates to CASSFTGTEGYTF.

The chain carries TRBV5-6 and TRBJ1-6, with D perhaps TRBD1 (6 bases). The CDR3 loop spans 16 amino acids. Trimming pared 6 bases from V and 5 bases from J, leaving 18 bases between. Germline assignment: CDR1 SGHDT and CDR2 YYEEEE. DNA of the CDR3: TGTGCCAGCACCTGGGGGGGGGCTGGGCATAATTCACCCCTCCACTTT. It codes for CASTWGGAGHNSPLHF.

The chain joins TRBV20-1 to TRBJ2-3; D ambiguous. The ends were cut back, 4 bases at V and 3 bases at J, with 11 bases in the middle. There are 13 residues in the CDR3. From germline, CDR1 is DFQATT and CDR2 SNEGSKA (reference sequence). In nucleotides, the CDR3 is TGCAGTGCTATCCTGGGTTCGACAGATACGCAGTATTTT. It yields the protein CSAILGSTDTQYF.

The rearrangement uses TRBV6-5 and TRBJ2-1; 7 bases fit TRBD1. J lost 4 bases, V lost 4 bases, and 7 bases had no gene match. Germline V CDR1 and CDR2: MNHEY, SVGAGI. The CDR3 loop spans 15 amino acids. The CDR3 coding sequence is TGTGCCAGCAGTTTGGGGACAGCCCTTTACAATGAGCAGTTCTTC. Protein: CASSLGTALYNEQFF.

This clonotype was found a few times. The V and J genes are TRBV11-2 and TRBJ2-7, with D possibly matching TRBD1 (6 bases). Germline values: CDR1 SGHAT, CDR2 FQNNGV. The germline V and J ends were trimmed by 3 bases and 9 bases, with 21 bases remaining between them. This CDR3 is built from 15 residues. This chain's CDR3 is CASSLGAGPIDRQYF. The CDR3 DNA is TGTGCCAGCAGCTTGGGGGCCGGGCCGATCGACAGGCAGTACTTC. Drawing the rest from reference TRBV11-2 and TRBJ2-7, the complete variable domain is EAGVAQSPRYKIIEKRQSVAFWCNPISGHATLYWYQQILGQGPKLLIQFQNNGVVDDSQLPKDRFSAERLKGVDSTLKIQPAKLEDSAVYLCASSLGAGPIDRQYFGPGTRLTVT.

The chain couples TRBV28 to TRBJ2-7, with 8 bases identical to TRBD2. There are 16 residues in the CDR3. Trimming took 3 bases from V and 0 from J; bases not matched to a gene: 7. Per germline, CDR1 MDHEN and CDR2 SYDVKM. The CDR3 region is CASSFSLAGLSYEQYF. CDR3 nucleotides: TGTGCCAGCAGTTTCAGCCTAGCGGGCCTCTCCTACGAGCAGTACTTC.

This clonotype was seen at least ten times. CDR3 DNA: TGTGCCAGCAGCCAAGGATGGGGCAATCAGCCCCAGCATTTT. This codes for CASSQGWGNQPQHF. This chain connects TRBV3-1 to TRBJ1-5; D is ambiguous. Deletions cut 1 base from V and 2 bases from J, with 6 bases between. The CDR3 covers 14 residues. Germline V gene data show CDR1 as LGHDT and CDR2 as YNNKEL (reference sequence). Based on the CDR3 plus reference TRBV3-1 and TRBJ1-5, the full variable domain is DTAVSQTPKYLVTQMGNDKSIKCEQNLGHDTMYWYKQDSKKFLKIMFSYNNKELIINETVPNRFSPKSPDKAHLNLHINSLELGDSAVYFCASSQGWGNQPQHFGDGTRLSIL.

This clonotype was counted at least ten times. J is TRBJ2-7 and V is TRBV10-3; D gene ambiguous. CDR3 length: 14 amino acids. In germline, CDR1 is ENHRY, CDR2 SYGVKD. Trimming removed 3 bases from V and 2 bases from J, with 11 bases in between. CDR3 loop: CAISEGPKAYEQYF. In nucleotides, the CDR3 is TGTGCCATCAGTGAAGGTCCGAAGGCCTACGAGCAGTACTTC.

This clonotype was seen ten or more times. V usage is TRBV29-1 and J usage is TRBJ2-3; D perhaps matches TRBD2 (6 bases). V dropped 5 bases and J dropped 2 bases, with 11 bases sitting between them. In germline, CDR1 is SQVTM, CDR2 ANQGSEA. The CDR3 covers 13 residues. For the CDR3, the DNA is TGCAGCGTTCGAGGGAGGAACACAGATACGCAGTATTTT. As protein: CSVRGRNTDTQYF.

Many counts were recorded for this clonotype. The chain has TRBV7-9 and TRBJ2-1; possibly TRBD2 for D (6 bases). CDR3 length: 14 residues. Per the germline V gene, CDR1 is SEHNR and CDR2 is FQNEAQ (reference sequence). Between the trimmed V and J ends, which lost 1 base and 10 bases, there was a span of 14 bases. The CDR3 nucleotides are TGTGCCAGCAGCTTAGTTCTCTTCGGGGGAGAGCAGTTCTTC. Amino acid sequence: CASSLVLFGGEQFF.

This clonotype was found a few times. This rearrangement joins TRBV12-3 or TRBV12-4 to TRBJ1-6; D is possibly TRBD1 (5 bases). V shed 7 bases and J shed 8 bases, with 12 bases lying between them. This CDR3 contains 13 residues. The CDR3 protein is CASTGSVHSPLHF. The CDR3 DNA sequence: TGTGCCAGCACAGGGTCGGTTCATTCACCCCTCCACTTT.

This clonotype was seen repeatedly, ten times or more. V gene TRBV29-1 combines with J gene TRBJ2-5; D may be TRBD1 (6 bases). The V end was cut by 7 bases, the J end by 1 base, with 7 bases between. CDR1 is SQVTM, CDR2 ANQGSEA, per germline. CDR3 length equals 11 residues. CDR3 sequence (DNA): TGCAGCGGAGGGGGCCAAGAGACCCAGTACTTC. Protein sequence: CSGGGQETQYF.

The rearrangement links TRBV6-1 to TRBJ2-7, with TRBD1 as a possible D gene (6 bases). Trimming shortened V by 8 bases and J by 2 bases, and 16 bases separated the two germline ends. Per the germline V gene, CDR1 is MNHNS and CDR2 is SASEGT. The CDR3 runs to 14 residues. The CDR3 DNA follows: TGTGCCAGCCGGGCCTTTGAGGGGGCCTACGAGCAGTACTTC. Protein: CASRAFEGAYEQYF.

The rearrangement links TRBV20-1 to TRBJ2-2; TRBD2 might be the D (5 bases). The CDR3 totals 14 residues. Germline loops: CDR1 DFQATT, CDR2 SNEGSKA (reference sequence). V gave up 6 bases and J gave up 0 bases, with 11 bases separating them. This chain's CDR3 is CSAYDYSNTGELFF. The CDR3 nucleotides are TGCAGTGCCTATGACTATTCGAACACCGGGGAGCTGTTTTTT.

This clonotype was observed a few times. The chain is built from TRBV28 and TRBJ2-1; 11 positions match TRBD1. From germline, CDR1 is MDHEN and CDR2 SYDVKM. This CDR3 is built from 15 residues. J gave up 8 bases and V 3 bases, and 6 bases lay outside the gene matches. The CDR3 nucleotides read TGTGCCAGCAGTTTTGGGGGACAGGGGGACCATGAGCAGTTCTTC. This translates into CASSFGGQGDHEQFF.

This clonotype turned up a few times. V gene TRBV4-3 combines with J gene TRBJ2-5; unclear D gene. Germline CDR1 LGHNA, CDR2 YSLEER. This CDR3 is built from 16 residues. Trimming took 2 bases from V and 1 from J, leaving 14 bases between them. The CDR3 DNA sequence: TGCGCCAGCAGCCAAAACATCCCGGCCTTCCAAGAGACCCAGTACTTC. Translation gives CASSQNIPAFQETQYF.

The V call is TRBV13, the J call TRBJ2-2, with 9 bases matching TRBD1. V shed 5 bases and J 6 bases; nucleotides not matched to a gene: 7. The CDR3 sequence is 15 residues long. Germline V lookup: CDR1 PRHDT, CDR2 FYEKMQ (reference sequence). The CDR3 nucleotides are TGTGCCAGCAGCCTACAGGGGGCCGTGGCCGGGGAGCTGTTTTTT. This codes for CASSLQGAVAGELFF.

J is TRBJ2-3 and V is TRBV6-4; D not resolved. This CDR3 has 14 residues. The germline gives CDR1 MRHNA, CDR2 SNTAGT. With 2 bases removed from V and 3 bases from J, the gap between germline ends came to 9 bases. For the CDR3, the DNA is TGTGCCAGCAGTGACCAGGTGTTTACAGATACGCAGTATTTT. Translating gives CASSDQVFTDTQYF.

This clonotype showed up just a few times. The rearrangement links TRBV30 to TRBJ2-3; D may be TRBD1 (5 bases). CDR1 and CDR2 from the germline V gene are GTSNPN and SVGIG (reference sequence). The CDR3 consists of 11 residues. V was shortened by 8 bases and J by 7 bases, with 13 bases between the two germline ends. This CDR3 is CANGAGYTQYF. DNA for the CDR3: TGTGCCAATGGAGCAGGGTATACGCAGTATTTT.